This is a list of T cell receptor beta chains from one sample in a study of blood T cells in healthy people across ages. TCRdb reprocessed the 5' RACE reads with MiXCR, giving one entry per CDR3 protein. The table includes hundreds of thousands of distinct CDR3 sequences, around 45% detected once. Sequenced: blood. These receptors all come from a man aged 55 to 70 in good health. Each CDR3 is given with its conserved first and last residue. D genes are given only for firm matches.

length	J	D	V	CDR3
16	TRBJ2-3	TRBD1	TRBV5-6	CASSLAEGQGVDTQYF
14	TRBJ2-5	-	TRBV12-3/TRBV12-4	CASSVQLGRHEQYF
14	TRBJ2-3	-	TRBV18	CASSPLGIRDTQYF
15	TRBJ2-1	-	TRBV25-1	CASSDPSSPNNEQFF
18	TRBJ2-7	TRBD2	TRBV5-1	CASSLTPGLAGGKNEQYF
13	TRBJ2-5	-	TRBV6-5	CASSYRPDRSQYF
14	TRBJ2-1	-	TRBV5-1	CATSTGTPYNEQFF
17	TRBJ1-6	-	TRBV20-1	CSAREDSESSYNSPLHF
13	TRBJ1-5	-	TRBV6-2/TRBV6-3	CASSDSGTVYQHF
15	TRBJ2-4	-	TRBV11-1	CASSPFGTKENIQYF
19	TRBJ2-6	TRBD1	TRBV5-1	CASSLFVPGQYSGANVLTF
18	TRBJ2-6	-	TRBV28	CASSLTGTASSGANVLTF
18	TRBJ2-3	TRBD2	TRBV5-1	CASSLFGTSGESTDTQYF